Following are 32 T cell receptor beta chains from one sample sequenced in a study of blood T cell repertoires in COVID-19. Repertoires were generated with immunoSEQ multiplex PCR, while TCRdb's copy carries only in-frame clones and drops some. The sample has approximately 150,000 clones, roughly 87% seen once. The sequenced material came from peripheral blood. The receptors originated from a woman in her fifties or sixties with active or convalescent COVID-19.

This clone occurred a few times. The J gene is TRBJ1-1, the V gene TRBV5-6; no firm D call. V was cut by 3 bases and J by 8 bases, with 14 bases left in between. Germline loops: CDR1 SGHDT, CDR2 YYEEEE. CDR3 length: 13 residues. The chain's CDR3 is CASSWRVSPEAFF. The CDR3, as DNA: TGTGCCAGCAGCTGGAGGGTCTCCCCCGAAGCTTTCTTT. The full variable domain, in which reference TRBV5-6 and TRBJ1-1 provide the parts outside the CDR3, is DAGVTQSPTHLIKTRGQQVTLRCSPKSGHDTVSWYQQALGQGPQFIFQYYEEEERQRGNFPDRFSGHQFPNYSSELNVNALLLGDSALYLCASSWRVSPEAFFGQGTRLTVV.

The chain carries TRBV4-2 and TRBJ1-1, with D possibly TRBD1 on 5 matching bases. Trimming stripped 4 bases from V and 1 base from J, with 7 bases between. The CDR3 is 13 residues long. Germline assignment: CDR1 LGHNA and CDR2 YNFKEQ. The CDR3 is CASSLQGNTEAFF. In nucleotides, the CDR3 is TGTGCCAGCAGCCTTCAGGGGAACACTGAAGCTTTCTTT.

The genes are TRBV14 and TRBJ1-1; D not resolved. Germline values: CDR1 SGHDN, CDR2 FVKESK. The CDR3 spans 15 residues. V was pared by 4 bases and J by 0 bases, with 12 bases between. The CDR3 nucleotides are TGTGCCAGCAGCCCACTATGGCCATTGAACACTGAAGCTTTCTTT. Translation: CASSPLWPLNTEAFF. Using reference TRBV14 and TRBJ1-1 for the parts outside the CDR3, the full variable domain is EAGVTQFPSHSVIEKGQTVTLRCDPISGHDNLYWYRRVMGKEIKFLLHFVKESKQDESGMPNNRFLAERTGGTYSTLKVQPAELEDSGVYFCASSPLWPLNTEAFFGQGTRLTVV.

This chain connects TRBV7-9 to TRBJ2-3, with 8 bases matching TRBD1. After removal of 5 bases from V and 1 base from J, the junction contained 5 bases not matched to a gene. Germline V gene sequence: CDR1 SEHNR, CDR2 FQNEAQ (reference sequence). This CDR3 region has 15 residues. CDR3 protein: CASSPKTGGTDTQYF. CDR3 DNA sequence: TGTGCCAGCAGCCCCAAGACAGGGGGCACAGATACGCAGTATTTT.

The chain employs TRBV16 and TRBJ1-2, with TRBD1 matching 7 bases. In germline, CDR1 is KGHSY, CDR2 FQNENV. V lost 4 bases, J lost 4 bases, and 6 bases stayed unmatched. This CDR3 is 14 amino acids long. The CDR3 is CASSLPGTVYGYTF. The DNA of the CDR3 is TGTGCCAGCAGCCTACCCGGGACAGTCTATGGCTACACCTTC.

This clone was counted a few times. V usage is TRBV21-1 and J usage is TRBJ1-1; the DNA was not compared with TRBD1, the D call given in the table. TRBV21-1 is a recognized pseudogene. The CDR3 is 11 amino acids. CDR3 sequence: CASSKETGSFF. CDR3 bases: TGTGCCAGCAGCAAAGAGACAGGGTCTTTCTTT.

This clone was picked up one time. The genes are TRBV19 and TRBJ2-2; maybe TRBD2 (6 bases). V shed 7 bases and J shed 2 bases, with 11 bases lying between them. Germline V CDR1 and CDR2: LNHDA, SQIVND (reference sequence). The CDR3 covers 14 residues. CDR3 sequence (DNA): TGTGCCAGTACCAAAGCGGGCAACACCGGGGAGCTGTTTTTT. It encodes CASTKAGNTGELFF. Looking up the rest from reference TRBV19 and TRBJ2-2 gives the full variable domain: DGGITQSPKYLFRKEGQNVTLSCEQNLNHDAMYWYRQDPGQGLRLIYYSQIVNDFQKGDIAEGYSVSREKKESFPLTVTSAQKNPTAFYLCASTKAGNTGELFFGEGSRLTVL.

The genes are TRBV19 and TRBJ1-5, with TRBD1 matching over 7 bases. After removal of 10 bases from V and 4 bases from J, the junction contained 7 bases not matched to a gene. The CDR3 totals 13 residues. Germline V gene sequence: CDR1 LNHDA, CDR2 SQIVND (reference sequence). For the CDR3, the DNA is TGTGCCACCGGGGACAGTGATAATCAGCCCCAGCATTTT. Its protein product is CATGDSDNQPQHF.

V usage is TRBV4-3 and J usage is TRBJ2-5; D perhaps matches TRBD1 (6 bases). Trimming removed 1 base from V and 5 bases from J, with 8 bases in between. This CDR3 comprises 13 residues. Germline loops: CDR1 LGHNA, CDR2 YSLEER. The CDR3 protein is CASSQGGPETQYF. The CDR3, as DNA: TGCGCCAGCAGCCAAGGGGGGCCGGAGACCCAGTACTTC.

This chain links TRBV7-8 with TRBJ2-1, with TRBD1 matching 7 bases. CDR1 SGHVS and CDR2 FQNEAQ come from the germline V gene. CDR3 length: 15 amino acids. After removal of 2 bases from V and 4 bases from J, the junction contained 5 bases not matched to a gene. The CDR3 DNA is TGTGCCAGCAGCTTAAGGGACAGCTCGTACAATGAGCAGTTCTTC. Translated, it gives CASSLRDSSYNEQFF.

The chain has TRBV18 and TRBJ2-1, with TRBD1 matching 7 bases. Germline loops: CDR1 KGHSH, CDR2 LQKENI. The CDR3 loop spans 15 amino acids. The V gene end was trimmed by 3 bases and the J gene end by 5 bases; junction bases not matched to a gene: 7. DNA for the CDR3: TGTGCCAGCTCACCGGACAGGAACAAACACAATGAGCAGTTCTTC. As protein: CASSPDRNKHNEQFF.

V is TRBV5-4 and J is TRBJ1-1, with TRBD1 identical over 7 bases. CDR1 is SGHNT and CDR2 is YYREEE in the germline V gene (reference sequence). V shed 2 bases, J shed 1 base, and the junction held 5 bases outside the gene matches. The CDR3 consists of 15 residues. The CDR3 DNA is TGTGCCAGCAGCTTAGAACAGGGGTCGAACACTGAAGCTTTCTTT. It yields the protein CASSLEQGSNTEAFF. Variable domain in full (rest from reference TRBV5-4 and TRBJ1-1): ETGVTQSPTHLIKTRGQQVTLRCSSQSGHNTVSWYQQALGQGPQFIFQYYREEENGRGNFPPRFSGLQFPNYSSELNVNALELDDSALYLCASSLEQGSNTEAFFGQGTRLTVV.

CDR3 sequence: CASRFIQGNQPQHF. The CDR3 nucleotides read TGTGCCAGCAGGTTTATACAGGGAAATCAGCCCCAGCATTTT. J is TRBJ1-5 and V is TRBV6-5; D is perhaps TRBD1 (6 bases). This CDR3 has 14 residues. Per the germline V gene, CDR1 is MNHEY and CDR2 is SVGAGI. Between the trimmed V and J ends, which lost 6 bases and 4 bases, there was a span of 13 bases.

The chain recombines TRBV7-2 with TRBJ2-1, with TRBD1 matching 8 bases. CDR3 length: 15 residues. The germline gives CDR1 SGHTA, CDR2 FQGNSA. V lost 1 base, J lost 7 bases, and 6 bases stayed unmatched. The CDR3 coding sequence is TGTGCCAGCAGCTTAGGGGGCAGGGGGCAAAATGAGCAGTTCTTC. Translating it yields CASSLGGRGQNEQFF.

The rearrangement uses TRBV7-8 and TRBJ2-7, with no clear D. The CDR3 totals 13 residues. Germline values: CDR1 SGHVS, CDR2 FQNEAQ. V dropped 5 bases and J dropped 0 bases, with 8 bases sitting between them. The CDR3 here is CASSPDTSYEQYF. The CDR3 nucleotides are TGTGCCAGCAGCCCCGACACCTCCTACGAGCAGTACTTC.

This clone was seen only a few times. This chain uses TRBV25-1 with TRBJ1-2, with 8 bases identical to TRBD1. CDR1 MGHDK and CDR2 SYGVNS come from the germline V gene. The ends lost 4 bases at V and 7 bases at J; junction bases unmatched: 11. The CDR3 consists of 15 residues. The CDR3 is CASSVQGAPRSGYTF. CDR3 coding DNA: TGTGCCAGCAGTGTCCAGGGGGCGCCACGAAGTGGCTACACCTTC.

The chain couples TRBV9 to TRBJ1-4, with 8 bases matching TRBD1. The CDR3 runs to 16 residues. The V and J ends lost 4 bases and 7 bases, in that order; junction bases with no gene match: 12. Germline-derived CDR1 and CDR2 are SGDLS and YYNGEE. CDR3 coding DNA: TGTGCCAGCAGCCCCCCCCCGCAGGGGGCGGGTGAAAAACTGTTTTTT. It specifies CASSPPPQGAGEKLFF.

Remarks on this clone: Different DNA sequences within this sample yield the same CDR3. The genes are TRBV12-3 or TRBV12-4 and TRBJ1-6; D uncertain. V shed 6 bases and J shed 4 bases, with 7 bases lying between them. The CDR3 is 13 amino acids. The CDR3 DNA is TGTGCCAGCAGCCCCGGTTATAATTCACCCCTCCACTTT. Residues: CASSPGYNSPLHF.

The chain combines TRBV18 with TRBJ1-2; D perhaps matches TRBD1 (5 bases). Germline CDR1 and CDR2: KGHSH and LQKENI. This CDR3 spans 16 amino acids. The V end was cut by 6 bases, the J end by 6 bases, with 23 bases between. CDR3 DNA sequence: TGTGCCAGCTCCACATCCCAGGGTACGGCTTACGATGGCTACACCTTC. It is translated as CASSTSQGTAYDGYTF.

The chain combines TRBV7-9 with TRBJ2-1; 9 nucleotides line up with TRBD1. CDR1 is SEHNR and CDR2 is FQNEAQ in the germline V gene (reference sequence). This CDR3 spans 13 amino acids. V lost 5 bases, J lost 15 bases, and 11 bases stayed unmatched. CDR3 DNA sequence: TGTGCCAGCAGCCCAGGACAGGGGCGATTTGGGTTCTTC. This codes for CASSPGQGRFGFF.

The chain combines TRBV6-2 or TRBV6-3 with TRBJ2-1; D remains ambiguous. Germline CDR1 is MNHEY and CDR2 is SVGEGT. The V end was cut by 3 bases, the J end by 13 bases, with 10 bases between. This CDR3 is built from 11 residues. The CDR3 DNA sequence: TGTGCCAGCAGTTATACACATCGACAGTTCTTC. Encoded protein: CASSYTHRQFF.

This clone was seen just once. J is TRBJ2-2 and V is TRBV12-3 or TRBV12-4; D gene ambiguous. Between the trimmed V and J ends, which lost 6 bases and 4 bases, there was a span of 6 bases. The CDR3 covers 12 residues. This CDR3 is CASRQFTGELFF. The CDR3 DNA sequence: TGTGCCAGCAGACAGTTCACCGGGGAGCTGTTTTTT.

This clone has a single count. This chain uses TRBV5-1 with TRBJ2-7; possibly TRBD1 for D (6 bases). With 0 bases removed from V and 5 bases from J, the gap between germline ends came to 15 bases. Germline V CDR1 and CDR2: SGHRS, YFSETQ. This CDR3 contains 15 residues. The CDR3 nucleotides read TGCGCCAGCAGCTTGGCCCGGGACACTAGGAACGAGCAGTACTTC. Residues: CASSLARDTRNEQYF.

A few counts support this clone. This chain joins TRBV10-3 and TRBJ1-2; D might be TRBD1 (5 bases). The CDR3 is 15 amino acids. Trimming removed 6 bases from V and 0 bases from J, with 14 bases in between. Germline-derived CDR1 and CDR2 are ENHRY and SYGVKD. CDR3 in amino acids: CAISLTATANYGYTF. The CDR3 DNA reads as TGTGCCATCAGCCTGACCGCGACAGCTAACTATGGCTACACCTTC.

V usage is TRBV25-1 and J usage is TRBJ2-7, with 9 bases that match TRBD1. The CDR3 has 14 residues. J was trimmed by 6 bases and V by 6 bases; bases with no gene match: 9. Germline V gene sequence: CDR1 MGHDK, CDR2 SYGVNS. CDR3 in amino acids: CASRRGTGPSEQYF. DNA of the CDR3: TGTGCCAGCAGGCGCGGGACAGGGCCATCCGAGCAGTACTTC.

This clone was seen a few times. The CDR3 sequence is CASSSLQGGNTEAFF. The DNA for the CDR3 is TGTGCCAGCAGTTCGCTACAGGGCGGGAACACTGAAGCTTTCTTT. The chain couples TRBV6-5 to TRBJ1-1, with D possibly TRBD1 on 6 matching bases. V lost 4 bases, J lost 1 base, and 13 bases lay in between. The CDR3 is made up of 15 amino acids. CDR1 MNHEY and CDR2 SVGAGI come from the germline V gene.

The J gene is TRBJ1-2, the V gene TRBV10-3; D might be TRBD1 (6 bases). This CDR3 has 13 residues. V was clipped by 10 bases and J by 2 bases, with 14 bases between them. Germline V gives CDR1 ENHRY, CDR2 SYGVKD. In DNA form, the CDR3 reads TGTGCCACCTACAGGGAAGAAAACTATGGCTACACCTTC. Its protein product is CATYREENYGYTF.

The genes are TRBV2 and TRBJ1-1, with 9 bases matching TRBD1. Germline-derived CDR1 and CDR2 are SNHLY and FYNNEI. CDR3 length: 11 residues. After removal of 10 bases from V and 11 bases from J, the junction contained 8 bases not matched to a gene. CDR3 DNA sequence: TGTGCCACCACAGGGGGCGCGGTCGCTTTCTTT. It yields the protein CATTGGAVAFF.

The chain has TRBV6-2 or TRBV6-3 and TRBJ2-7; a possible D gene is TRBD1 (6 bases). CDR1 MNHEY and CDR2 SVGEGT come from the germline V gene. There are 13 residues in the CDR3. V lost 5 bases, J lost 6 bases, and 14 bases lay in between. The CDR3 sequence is CASSKRTASEQYF. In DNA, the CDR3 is TGTGCCAGCAGTAAACGGACAGCCTCCGAGCAGTACTTC.

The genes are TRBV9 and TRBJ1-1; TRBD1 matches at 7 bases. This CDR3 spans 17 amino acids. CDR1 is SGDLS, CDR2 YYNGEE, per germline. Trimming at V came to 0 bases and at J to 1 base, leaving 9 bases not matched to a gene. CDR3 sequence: CASSVGGRGRTNTEAFF. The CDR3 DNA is TGTGCCAGCAGCGTAGGAGGAAGGGGGCGGACGAACACTGAAGCTTTCTTT.

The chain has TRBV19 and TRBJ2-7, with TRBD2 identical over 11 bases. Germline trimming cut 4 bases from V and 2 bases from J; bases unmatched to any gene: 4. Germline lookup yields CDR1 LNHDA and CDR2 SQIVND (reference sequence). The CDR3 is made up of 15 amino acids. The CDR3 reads CASSTSGGPTYEQYF. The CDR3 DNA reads TGTGCCAGTAGTACTAGCGGGGGGCCAACCTACGAGCAGTACTTC.

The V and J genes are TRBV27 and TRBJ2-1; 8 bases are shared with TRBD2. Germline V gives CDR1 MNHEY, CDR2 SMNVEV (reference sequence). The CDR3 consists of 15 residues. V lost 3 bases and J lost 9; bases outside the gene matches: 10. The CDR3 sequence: CASSFIGGAQAEQFF. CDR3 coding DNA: TGTGCCAGCAGTTTTATCGGGGGGGCCCAAGCTGAGCAGTTCTTC.